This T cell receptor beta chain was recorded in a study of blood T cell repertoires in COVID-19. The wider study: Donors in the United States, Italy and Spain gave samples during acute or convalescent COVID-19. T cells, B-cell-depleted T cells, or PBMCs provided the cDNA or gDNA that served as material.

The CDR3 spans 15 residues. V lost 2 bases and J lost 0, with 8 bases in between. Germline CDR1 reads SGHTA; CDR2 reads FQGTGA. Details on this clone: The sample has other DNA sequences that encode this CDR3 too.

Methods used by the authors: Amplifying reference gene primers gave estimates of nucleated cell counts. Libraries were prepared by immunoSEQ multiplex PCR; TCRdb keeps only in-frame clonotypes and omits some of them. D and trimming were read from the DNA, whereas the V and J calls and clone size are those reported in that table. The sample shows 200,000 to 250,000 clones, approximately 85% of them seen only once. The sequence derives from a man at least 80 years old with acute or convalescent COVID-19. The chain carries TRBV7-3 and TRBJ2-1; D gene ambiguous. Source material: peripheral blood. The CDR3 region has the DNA TGTGCCAGCAGCTTACTTCTCAGCTCCTACAATGAGCAGTTCTTC. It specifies CASSLLLSSYNEQFF.